This T cell receptor (beta chain) derives from a study of patients and donors after allogeneic stem cell transplantation. Germline V gene lookup returns CDR1 SEHNR and CDR2 FQNEAQ (reference sequence). The CDR3 has 13 residues. With 4 bases removed from V and 4 bases from J, the gap between germline ends came to 7 bases. TCRdb fed the RT-PCR reads into MiXCR, producing one record per CDR3 protein. This table holds about 410,000 distinct CDR3 sequences, around 15% found once. The source of this sequence is a human donor who was either an allogeneic HSCT recipient or a stem cell or donor lymphocyte infusion donor (not recorded which). It is not recorded whose cells these are; they may come from a transplant donor. Material for sequencing was blood, either unsorted or a sorted T cell fraction (not recorded which). This chain joins TRBV7-9 and TRBJ1-4; no firm D call. CDR3 in amino acids: CASSSTDNEKLFF. The CDR3 DNA sequence: TGTGCCAGCAGCTCCACCGATAATGAAAAACTGTTTTTT.